Each of the 8 T cell receptor beta chains below was sequenced from the same sample in a study of cytomegalovirus exposure and HLA in healthy donors. The PCR was carried out with 60 Vbeta primers and 13 Jbeta primers. Method: immunoSEQ multiplex PCR; TCRdb's copy keeps in-frame clones and lacks some. The sample contains approximately 160,000 clones, 70% to 85% of which appear only once. Sequenced: PBMCs. Receptors were obtained from a woman aged 30 to 39 in good health and CMV-seronegative.

The V call is TRBV19, the J call TRBJ1-4; possible D gene TRBD1, 5 bases. Germline CDR1 is LNHDA and CDR2 is SQIVND (reference sequence). The CDR3 totals 15 residues. Trimming took 5 bases from V and 5 from J, leaving 15 bases between them. The CDR3 is CASSWMDKRNEKLFF. The CDR3 DNA sequence: TGTGCCAGTAGTTGGATGGACAAGAGGAATGAAAAACTGTTTTTT.

The rearrangement links TRBV7-6 to TRBJ2-1; 8 bases fit TRBD2. The V segment lost 5 bases and the J segment 0 bases; nucleotides outside the gene matches: 18. The germline gives CDR1 SGHVS, CDR2 FNYEAQ. This CDR3 is 20 amino acids long. This CDR3 is CASSPTTSGLTIYSYNEQFF. DNA for the CDR3: TGTGCCAGCAGCCCAACTACTAGCGGTCTAACAATCTACTCCTACAATGAGCAGTTCTTC.

The chain combines TRBV25-1 with TRBJ2-7; 9 nucleotides line up with TRBD2. Germline CDR1 is MGHDK and CDR2 is SYGVNS. J gave up 4 bases and V 6 bases, and 1 base lay outside the gene matches. The CDR3 totals 12 residues. This chain's CDR3 is CASRTSGYEQYF. In nucleotides, the CDR3 is TGTGCCAGCAGAACTAGCGGGTACGAGCAGTACTTC.

V gene TRBV7-2 combines with J gene TRBJ1-1; 7 bases are a match to TRBD1. The CDR3 sequence is 14 residues long. Trimming took 3 bases from V and 3 from J; bases not matched to a gene: 4. Per germline, CDR1 SGHTA and CDR2 FQGNSA. CDR3 sequence reads: CASSLEGADTEAFF. For the CDR3, the DNA is TGTGCCAGCAGCTTGGAGGGGGCTGACACTGAAGCTTTCTTT.

This clone is a singleton in its sample. The gene calls are TRBV9 and TRBJ1-3, with a possible D match to TRBD1 (5 bases). Germline V CDR1 and CDR2: SGDLS, YYNGEE. V lost 5 bases to trimming and J lost 2 bases, with 17 bases between them. The CDR3 has 16 amino acids. The CDR3 reads CASSVLVGGAGNTIYF. CDR3 nucleotides: TGTGCCAGCAGTGTACTGGTGGGGGGGGCTGGAAACACCATATATTTT.

The chain combines TRBV15 with TRBJ2-5, with a tentative D call TRBD2 (5 bases). V lost 0 bases to trimming and J lost 4 bases, with 12 bases between them. The CDR3 covers 15 residues. Germline V gene lookup returns CDR1 LNHNV and CDR2 YYDKDF (reference sequence). The CDR3 coding sequence is TGTGCCACCAGCAGAGATATATTGGCGGGAGAGACCCAGTACTTC. This gives the protein CATSRDILAGETQYF.

This chain links TRBV5-1 with TRBJ2-3; 9 positions match TRBD2. The CDR3 has 15 amino acids. Germline lookup yields CDR1 SGHRS and CDR2 YFSETQ. Germline trimming cut 1 base from V and 4 bases from J; bases unmatched to any gene: 4. The CDR3 reads CASSLPSGTADTQYF. The CDR3 DNA is TGCGCCAGCAGCTTGCCTAGCGGGACTGCAGATACGCAGTATTTT.

The chain joins TRBV2 to TRBJ1-2, with D perhaps TRBD1 (6 bases). The CDR3 is 12 amino acids. Per the germline V gene, CDR1 is SNHLY and CDR2 is FYNNEI. V lost 3 bases, J lost 7 bases, and 9 bases lay in between. CDR3 DNA: TGTGCCAGCAGTGAGTCAGGGGCTGGCTACACCTTC. It yields the protein CASSESGAGYTF.